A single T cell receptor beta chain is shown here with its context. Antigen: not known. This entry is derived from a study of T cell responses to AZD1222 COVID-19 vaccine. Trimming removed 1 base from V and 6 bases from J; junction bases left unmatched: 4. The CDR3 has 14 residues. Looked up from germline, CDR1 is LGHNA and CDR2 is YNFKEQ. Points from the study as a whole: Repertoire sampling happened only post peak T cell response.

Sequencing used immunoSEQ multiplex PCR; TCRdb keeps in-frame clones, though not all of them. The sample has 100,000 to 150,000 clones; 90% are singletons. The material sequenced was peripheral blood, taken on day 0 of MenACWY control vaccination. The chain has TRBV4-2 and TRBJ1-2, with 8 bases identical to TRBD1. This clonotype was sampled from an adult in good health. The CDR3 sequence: CASSQAAQGDGYTF. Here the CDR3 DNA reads TGTGCCAGCAGCCAAGCAGCACAGGGGGATGGCTACACCTTC.